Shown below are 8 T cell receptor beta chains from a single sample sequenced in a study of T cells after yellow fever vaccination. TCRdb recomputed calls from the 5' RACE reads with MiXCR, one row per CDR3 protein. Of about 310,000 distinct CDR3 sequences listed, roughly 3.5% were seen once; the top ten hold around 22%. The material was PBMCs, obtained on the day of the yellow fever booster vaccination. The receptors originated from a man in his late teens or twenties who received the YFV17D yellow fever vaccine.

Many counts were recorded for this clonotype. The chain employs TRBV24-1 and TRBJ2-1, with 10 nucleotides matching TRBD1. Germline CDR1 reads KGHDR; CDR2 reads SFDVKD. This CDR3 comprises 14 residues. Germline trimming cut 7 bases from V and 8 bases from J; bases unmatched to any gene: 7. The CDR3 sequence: CATSRDRGFDEQFF. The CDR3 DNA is TGTGCCACCAGCAGGGACAGGGGATTTGATGAGCAGTTCTTC.

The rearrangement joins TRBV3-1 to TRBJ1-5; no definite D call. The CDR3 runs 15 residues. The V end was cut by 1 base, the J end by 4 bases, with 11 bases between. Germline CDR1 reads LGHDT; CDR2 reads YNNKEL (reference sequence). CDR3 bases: TGTGCCAGCAGCCAAGGATGGGCAGGAAATCAGCCCCAGCATTTT. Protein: CASSQGWAGNQPQHF.

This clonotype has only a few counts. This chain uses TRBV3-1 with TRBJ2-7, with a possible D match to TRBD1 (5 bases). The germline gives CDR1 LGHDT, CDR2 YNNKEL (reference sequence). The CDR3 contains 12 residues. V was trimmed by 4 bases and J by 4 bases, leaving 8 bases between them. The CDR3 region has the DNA TGTGCCAGCAGCCTGAAGGGGTACGAGCAGTACTTC. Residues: CASSLKGYEQYF.

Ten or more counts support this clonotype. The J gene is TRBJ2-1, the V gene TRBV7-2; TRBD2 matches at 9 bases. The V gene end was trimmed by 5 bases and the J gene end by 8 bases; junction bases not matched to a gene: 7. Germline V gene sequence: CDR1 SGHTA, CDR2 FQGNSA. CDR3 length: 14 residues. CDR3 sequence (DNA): TGTGCCAGCAGCCCGGGGACTAGCTTGGATGAGCAGTTCTTC. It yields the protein CASSPGTSLDEQFF.

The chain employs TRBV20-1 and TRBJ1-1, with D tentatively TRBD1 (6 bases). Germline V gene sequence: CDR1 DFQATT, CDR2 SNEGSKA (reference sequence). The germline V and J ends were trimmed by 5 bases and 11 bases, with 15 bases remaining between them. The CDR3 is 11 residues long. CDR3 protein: CSALRGGSAFF. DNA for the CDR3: TGCAGTGCTCTCAGAGGGGGATCGGCTTTCTTT.

CDR3 region: CASSLAGPNAGELFF. In DNA form, the CDR3 reads TGTGCCAGCAGTTTAGCCGGGCCTAACGCCGGGGAGCTGTTTTTT. The gene calls are TRBV12-3 or TRBV12-4 and TRBJ2-2; no reliable D call. The CDR3 sequence is 15 residues long. Between the trimmed V and J ends, which lost 0 bases and 6 bases, there was a span of 11 bases.

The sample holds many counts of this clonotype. CDR3 sequence reads: CSAREDSYEQYF. DNA for the CDR3: TGCAGTGCCAGGGAGGACAGCTACGAGCAGTACTTC. This chain uses TRBV20-1 with TRBJ2-7; either TRBD1 or TRBD2 may supply D (6 bases each). This CDR3 spans 12 amino acids. Germline assignment: CDR1 DFQATT and CDR2 SNEGSKA (reference sequence). With 6 bases removed from V and 3 bases from J, the gap between germline ends came to 12 bases.

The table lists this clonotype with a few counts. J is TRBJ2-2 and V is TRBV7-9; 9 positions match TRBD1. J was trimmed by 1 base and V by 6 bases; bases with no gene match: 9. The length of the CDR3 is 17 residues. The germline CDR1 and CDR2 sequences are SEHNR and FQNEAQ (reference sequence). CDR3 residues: CASRDYRGRMNTGELFF. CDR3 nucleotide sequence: TGTGCCAGCAGAGACTACAGGGGGCGCATGAACACCGGGGAGCTGTTTTTT.